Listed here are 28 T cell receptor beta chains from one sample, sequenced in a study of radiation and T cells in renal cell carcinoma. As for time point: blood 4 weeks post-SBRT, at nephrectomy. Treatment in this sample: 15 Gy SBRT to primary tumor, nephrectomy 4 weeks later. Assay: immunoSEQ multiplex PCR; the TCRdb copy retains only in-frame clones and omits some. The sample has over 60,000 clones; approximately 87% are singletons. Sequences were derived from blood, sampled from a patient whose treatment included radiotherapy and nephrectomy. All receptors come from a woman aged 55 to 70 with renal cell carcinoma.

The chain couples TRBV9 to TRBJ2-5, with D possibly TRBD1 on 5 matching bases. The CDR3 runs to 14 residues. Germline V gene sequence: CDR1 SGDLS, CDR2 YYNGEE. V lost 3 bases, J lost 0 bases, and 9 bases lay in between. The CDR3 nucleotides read TGTGCCAGCAGCGCCTCAGGGTACCAAGAGACCCAGTACTTC. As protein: CASSASGYQETQYF.

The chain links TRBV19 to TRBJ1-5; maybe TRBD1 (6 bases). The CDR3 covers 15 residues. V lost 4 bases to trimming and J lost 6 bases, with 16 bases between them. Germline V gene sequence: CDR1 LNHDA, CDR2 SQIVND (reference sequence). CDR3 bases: TGTGCCAGTAGTAGCCCACTGGGGACAAGTCAGCCCCAGCATTTT. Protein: CASSSPLGTSQPQHF.

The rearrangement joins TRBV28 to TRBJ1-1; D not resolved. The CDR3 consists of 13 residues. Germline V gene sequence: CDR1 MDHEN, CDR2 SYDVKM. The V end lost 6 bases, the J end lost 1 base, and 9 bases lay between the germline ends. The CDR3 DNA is TGTGCCAGCAGCCCAGCGGGGAACACTGAAGCTTTCTTT. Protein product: CASSPAGNTEAFF.

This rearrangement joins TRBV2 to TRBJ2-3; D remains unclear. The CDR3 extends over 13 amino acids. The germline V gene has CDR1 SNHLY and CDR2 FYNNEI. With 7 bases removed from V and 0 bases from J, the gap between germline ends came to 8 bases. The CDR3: CASTRASTDTQYF. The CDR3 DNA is TGTGCCAGCACTCGGGCTAGCACAGATACGCAGTATTTT. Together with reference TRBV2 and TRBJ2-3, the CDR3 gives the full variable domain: EPEVTQTPSHQVTQMGQEVILRCVPISNHLYFYWYRQILGQKVEFLVSFYNNEISEKSEIFDDQFSVERPDGSNFTLKIRSTKLEDSAMYFCASTRASTDTQYFGPGTRLTVL.

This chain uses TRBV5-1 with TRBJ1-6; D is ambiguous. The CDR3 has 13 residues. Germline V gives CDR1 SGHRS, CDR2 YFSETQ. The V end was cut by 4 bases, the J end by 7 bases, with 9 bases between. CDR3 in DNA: TGCGCCAGCAGCCCGGACTGGAATTCACCCCTCCACTTT. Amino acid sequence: CASSPDWNSPLHF.

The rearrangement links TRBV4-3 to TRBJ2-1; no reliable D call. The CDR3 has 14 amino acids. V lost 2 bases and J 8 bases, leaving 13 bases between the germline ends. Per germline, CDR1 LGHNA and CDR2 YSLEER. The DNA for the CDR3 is TGCGCCAGCAGCCAATCAAGGACGGGCGATGAGCAGTTCTTC. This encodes CASSQSRTGDEQFF.

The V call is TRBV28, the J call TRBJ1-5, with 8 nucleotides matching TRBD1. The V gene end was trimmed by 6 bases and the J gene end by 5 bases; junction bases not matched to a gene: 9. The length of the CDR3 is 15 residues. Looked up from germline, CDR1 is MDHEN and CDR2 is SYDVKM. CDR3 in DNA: TGTGCCAGCAGCCCCTTGGACAGGGACGATCAGCCCCAGCATTTT. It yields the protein CASSPLDRDDQPQHF.

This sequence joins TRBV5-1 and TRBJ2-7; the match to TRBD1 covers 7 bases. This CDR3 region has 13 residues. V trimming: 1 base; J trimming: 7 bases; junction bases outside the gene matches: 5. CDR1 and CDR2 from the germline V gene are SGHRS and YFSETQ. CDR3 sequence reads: CASSLRDRAEQYF. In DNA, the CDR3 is TGCGCCAGCAGCTTGCGCGACAGGGCAGAGCAGTACTTC.

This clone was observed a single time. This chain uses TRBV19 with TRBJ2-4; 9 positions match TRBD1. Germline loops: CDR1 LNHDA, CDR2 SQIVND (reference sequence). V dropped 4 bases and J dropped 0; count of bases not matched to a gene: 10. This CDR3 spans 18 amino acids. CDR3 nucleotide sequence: TGTGCCAGTAGTACAGGGACAGGGTTGTCCTTAGCCAAAAACATTCAGTACTTC. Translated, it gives CASSTGTGLSLAKNIQYF.

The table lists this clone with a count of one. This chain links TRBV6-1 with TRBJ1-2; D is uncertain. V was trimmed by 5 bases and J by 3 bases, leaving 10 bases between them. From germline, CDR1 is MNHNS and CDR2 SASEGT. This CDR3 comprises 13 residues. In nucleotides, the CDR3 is TGTGCCAGCAGTCCCAGGACGGACTATGGCTACACCTTC. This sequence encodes CASSPRTDYGYTF.

The CDR3 DNA follows: TGTGCCAGCAGCCCCAAGACAGGGGGGAACACCGGGGAGCTGTTTTTT. It yields the protein CASSPKTGGNTGELFF. The rearrangement joins TRBV7-3 to TRBJ2-2, with 9 bases matching TRBD1. Germline CDR1 reads SGHTA; CDR2 reads FQGTGA. This CDR3 comprises 16 residues. Losses at the gene ends were 5 bases for V and 1 base for J; bases not matched to a gene: 5.

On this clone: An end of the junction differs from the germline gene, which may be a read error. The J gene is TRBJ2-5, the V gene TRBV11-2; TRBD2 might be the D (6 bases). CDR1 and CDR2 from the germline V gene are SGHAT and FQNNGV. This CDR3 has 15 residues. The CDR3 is CASSLEIGEAHKTDF. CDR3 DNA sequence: TGTGCCAGCAGCTTAGAAATAGGGGAGGCCCACAAAACGGACTTC.

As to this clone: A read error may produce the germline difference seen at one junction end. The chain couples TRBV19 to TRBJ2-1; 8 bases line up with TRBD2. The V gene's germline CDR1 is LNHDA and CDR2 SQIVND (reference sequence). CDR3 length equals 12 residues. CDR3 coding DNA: TGTGCCAGTAGGATAGCGGGGCATGAGCAGTTCTTC. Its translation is CASRIAGHEQFF. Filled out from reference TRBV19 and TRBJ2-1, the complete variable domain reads DGGITQSPKYLFRKEGQNVTLSCEQNLNHDAMYWYRQDPGQGLRLIYYSQIVNDFQKGDIAEGYSVSREKKESFPLTVTSAQKNPTAFYLCASRIAGHEQFFGPGTRLTVL.

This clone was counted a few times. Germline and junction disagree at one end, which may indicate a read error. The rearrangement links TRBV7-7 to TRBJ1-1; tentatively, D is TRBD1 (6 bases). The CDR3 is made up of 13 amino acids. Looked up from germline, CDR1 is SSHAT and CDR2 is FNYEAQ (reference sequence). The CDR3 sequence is CASSRMEGGEAFF. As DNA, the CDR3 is TGTGCTAGCAGCCGAATGGAGGGGGGTGAAGCTTTCTTT.

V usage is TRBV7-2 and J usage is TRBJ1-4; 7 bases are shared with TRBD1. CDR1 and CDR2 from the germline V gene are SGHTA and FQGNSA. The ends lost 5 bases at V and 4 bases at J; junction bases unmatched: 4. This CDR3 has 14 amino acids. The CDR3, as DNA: TGTGCCAGCAGCAGGACAGGCATTAATGAAAAACTGTTTTTT. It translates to CASSRTGINEKLFF.

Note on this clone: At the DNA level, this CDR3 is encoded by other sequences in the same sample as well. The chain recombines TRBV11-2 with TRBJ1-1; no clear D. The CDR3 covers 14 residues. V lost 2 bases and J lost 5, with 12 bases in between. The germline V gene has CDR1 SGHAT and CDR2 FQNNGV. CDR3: CASSLSFSGTEAFF. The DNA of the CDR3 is TGTGCCAGCAGCTTATCCTTTTCCGGGACTGAAGCTTTCTTT.

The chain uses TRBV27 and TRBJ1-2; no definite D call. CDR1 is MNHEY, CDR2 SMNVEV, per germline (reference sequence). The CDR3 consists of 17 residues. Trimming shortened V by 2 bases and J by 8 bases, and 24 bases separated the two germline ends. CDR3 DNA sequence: TGTGCCAGCAGTTTAGAGTACTTATACCTTGGGGTGGGGGGCTACACCTTC. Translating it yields CASSLEYLYLGVGGYTF.

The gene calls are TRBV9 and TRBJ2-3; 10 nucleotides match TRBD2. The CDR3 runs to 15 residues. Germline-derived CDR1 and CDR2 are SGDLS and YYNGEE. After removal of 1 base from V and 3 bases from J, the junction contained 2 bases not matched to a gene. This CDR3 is CASSVIAGGTDTQYF. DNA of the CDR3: TGTGCCAGCAGCGTAATAGCGGGGGGAACAGATACGCAGTATTTT.

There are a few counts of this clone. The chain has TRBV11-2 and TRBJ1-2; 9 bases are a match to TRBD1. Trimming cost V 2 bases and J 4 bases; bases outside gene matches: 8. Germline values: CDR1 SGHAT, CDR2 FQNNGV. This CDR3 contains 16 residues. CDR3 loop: CASSLLQGALGYGYTF. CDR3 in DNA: TGTGCCAGCAGCTTATTACAGGGGGCCCTCGGCTATGGCTACACCTTC. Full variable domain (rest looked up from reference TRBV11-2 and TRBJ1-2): EAGVAQSPRYKIIEKRQSVAFWCNPISGHATLYWYQQILGQGPKLLIQFQNNGVVDDSQLPKDRFSAERLKGVDSTLKIQPAKLEDSAVYLCASSLLQGALGYGYTFGSGTRLTVV.

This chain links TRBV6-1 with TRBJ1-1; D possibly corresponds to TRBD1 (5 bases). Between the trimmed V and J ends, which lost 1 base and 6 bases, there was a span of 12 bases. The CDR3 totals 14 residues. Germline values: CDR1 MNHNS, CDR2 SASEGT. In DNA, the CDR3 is TGTGCCAGCAGTGAAGGGGGGGTACACGCTGAAGCTTTCTTT. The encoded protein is CASSEGGVHAEAFF.

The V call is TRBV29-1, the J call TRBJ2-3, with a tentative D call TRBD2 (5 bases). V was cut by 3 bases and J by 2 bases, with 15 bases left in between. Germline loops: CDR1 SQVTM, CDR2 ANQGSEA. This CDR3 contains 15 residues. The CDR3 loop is CSVDTAEGFTDTQYF. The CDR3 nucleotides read TGCAGCGTTGATACAGCGGAAGGATTCACAGATACGCAGTATTTT.

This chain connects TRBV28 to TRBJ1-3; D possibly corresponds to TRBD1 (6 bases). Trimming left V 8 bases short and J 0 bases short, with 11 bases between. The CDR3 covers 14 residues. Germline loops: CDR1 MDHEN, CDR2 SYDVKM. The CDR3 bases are TGTGCCAGCGCAGGGGATCACTCTGGAAACACCATATATTTT. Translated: CASAGDHSGNTIYF.

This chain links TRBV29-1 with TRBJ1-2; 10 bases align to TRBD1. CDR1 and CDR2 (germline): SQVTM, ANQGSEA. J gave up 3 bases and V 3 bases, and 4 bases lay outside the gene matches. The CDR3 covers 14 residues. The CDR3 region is CSVDKDRGDYGYTF. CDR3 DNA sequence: TGCAGCGTTGACAAGGACAGGGGGGACTATGGCTACACCTTC.

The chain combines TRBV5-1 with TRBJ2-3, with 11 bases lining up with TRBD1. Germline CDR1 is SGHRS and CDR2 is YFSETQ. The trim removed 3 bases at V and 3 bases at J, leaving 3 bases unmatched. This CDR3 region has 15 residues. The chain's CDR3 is CASSSGQGATDTQYF. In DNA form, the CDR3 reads TGCGCCAGCAGCTCCGGACAGGGGGCGACAGATACGCAGTATTTT.

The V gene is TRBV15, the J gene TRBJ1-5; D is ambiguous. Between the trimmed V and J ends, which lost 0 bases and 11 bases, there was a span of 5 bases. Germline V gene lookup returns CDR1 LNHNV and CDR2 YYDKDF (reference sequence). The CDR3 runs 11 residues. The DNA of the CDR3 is TGTGCCACCAGCAGAGAAGGGACCCAGCATTTT. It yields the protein CATSREGTQHF.

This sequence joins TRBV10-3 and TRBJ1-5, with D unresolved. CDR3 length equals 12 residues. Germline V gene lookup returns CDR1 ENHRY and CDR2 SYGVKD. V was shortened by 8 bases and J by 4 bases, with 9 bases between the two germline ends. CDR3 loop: CAISEQNQPQHF. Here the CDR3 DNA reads TGTGCCATCTCCGAACAGAATCAGCCCCAGCATTTT.

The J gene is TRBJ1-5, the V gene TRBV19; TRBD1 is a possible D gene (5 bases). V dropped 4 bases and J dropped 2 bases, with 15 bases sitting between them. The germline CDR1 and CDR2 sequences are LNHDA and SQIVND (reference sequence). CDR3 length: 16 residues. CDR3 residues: CASSTPGGDGNQPQHF. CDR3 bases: TGTGCCAGTAGTACCCCTGGGGGGGACGGCAATCAGCCCCAGCATTTT.

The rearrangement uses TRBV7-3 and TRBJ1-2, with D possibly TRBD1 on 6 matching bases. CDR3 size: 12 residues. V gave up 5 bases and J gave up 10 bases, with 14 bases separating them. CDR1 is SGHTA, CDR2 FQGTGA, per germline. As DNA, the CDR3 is TGTGCCAGCAGCCCCCCCGGACAGCTCTACACCTTC. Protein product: CASSPPGQLYTF.